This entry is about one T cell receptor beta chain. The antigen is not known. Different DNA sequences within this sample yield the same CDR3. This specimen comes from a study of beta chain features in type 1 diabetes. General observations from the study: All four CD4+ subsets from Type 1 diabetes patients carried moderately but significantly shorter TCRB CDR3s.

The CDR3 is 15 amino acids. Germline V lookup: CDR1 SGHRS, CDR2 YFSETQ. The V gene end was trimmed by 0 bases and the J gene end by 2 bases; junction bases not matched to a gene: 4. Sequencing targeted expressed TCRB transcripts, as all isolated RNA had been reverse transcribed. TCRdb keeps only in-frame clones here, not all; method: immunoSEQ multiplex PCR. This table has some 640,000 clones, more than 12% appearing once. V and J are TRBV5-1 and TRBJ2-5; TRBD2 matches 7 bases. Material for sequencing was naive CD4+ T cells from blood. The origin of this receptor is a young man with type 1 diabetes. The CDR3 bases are TGCGCCAGCAGCTTGGCCCCGGGGGGTCAAGAGACCCAGTACTTC. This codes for CASSLAPGGQETQYF.